These 31 T cell receptor beta chains share one sample of origin, sequenced in a study of CD8+ T cells in alopecia areata. Following extraction, RNA underwent reverse transcription to cDNA, which served as the sequencing template. Assay used: immunoSEQ multiplex PCR; TCRdb lists only in-frame clones, some missing. The sample lists about 12,000 clones, 50% to 70% occurring once. Researchers gathered lesional scalp punch biopsies and peripheral blood from patients with alopecia areata. Sequences were obtained from skin. These receptors all stem from a human donor with alopecia areata.

This clone is deemed medium-sized. One junction end does not reproduce the germline sequence, and a read error may be involved. The V gene is TRBV7-7, the J gene TRBJ2-1, with D possibly matching TRBD2 (7 bases). The CDR3 contains 15 residues. Germline CDR1 is SSHAT and CDR2 is FNYEAQ (reference sequence). In nucleotides, the CDR3 is TGTGCTAGCAGTCTAGCCGGGGGGCCCCACAATGAGCAGTTCTTC. Translating it yields CASSLAGGPHNEQFF.

The chain carries TRBV7-2 and TRBJ2-2; a possible D gene is TRBD2 (6 bases). Germline lookup yields CDR1 SGHTA and CDR2 FQGNSA. This CDR3 contains 13 residues. The germline V and J ends were trimmed by 2 bases and 10 bases, with 11 bases remaining between them. The CDR3 bases are TGTGCCAGCAGCTTATGGGGCGGGGTGGAGCTGTTTTTT. This encodes CASSLWGGVELFF.

The V gene is TRBV27, the J gene TRBJ2-7, with a weak D call TRBD2 (6 bases). Between the trimmed V and J ends, which lost 0 bases and 1 base, there was a span of 7 bases. The CDR3 runs to 14 residues. Germline V CDR1 and CDR2: MNHEY, SMNVEV (reference sequence). CDR3 coding DNA: TGTGCCAGCAGTTTATCGACTAGTTCCTACGAGCAGTACTTC. It yields the protein CASSLSTSSYEQYF.

V usage is TRBV4-1 and J usage is TRBJ1-2; 12 nucleotides match TRBD1. This CDR3 comprises 17 residues. Per the germline V gene, CDR1 is MGHRA and CDR2 is YSYEKL. V shed 4 bases and J 4 bases; nucleotides not matched to a gene: 10. The CDR3 is CASSRAGTGGGGYGYTF. In DNA, the CDR3 is TGCGCCAGCAGCCGAGCCGGGACAGGGGGCGGCGGCTATGGCTACACCTTC.

This chain joins TRBV18 and TRBJ1-5, with TRBD1 matching over 7 bases. The CDR3 is 15 residues long. Germline V lookup: CDR1 KGHSH, CDR2 LQKENI. V was clipped by 2 bases and J by 3 bases; unmatched bases: 4. The CDR3 is CASSPWTGFNQPQHF. The CDR3 DNA is TGTGCCAGCTCACCATGGACAGGCTTCAATCAGCCCCAGCATTTT.

The gene calls are TRBV6-1 and TRBJ2-7; D might be TRBD1 (6 bases). The CDR3 sequence is 14 residues long. Trimming removed 6 bases at V and 1 base at J, with 13 bases between. Germline V gene lookup returns CDR1 MNHNS and CDR2 SASEGT. The CDR3 protein is CASRDTDRSYEQYF. CDR3 DNA sequence: TGTGCCAGCAGGGACACCGACAGGTCCTACGAGCAGTACTTC.

This clone was detected once. This sequence joins TRBV11-2 and TRBJ1-2; 10 nucleotides align to TRBD1. The CDR3 spans 14 residues. V trimming: 3 bases; J trimming: 5 bases; junction bases outside the gene matches: 3. The germline V gene encodes CDR1 SGHAT and CDR2 FQNNGV. CDR3 region: CASSFVDRGYGYTF. The CDR3 coding sequence is TGTGCCAGCAGCTTTGTGGACAGGGGGTATGGCTACACCTTC. The full variable domain, with the rest looked up from reference TRBV11-2 and TRBJ1-2, is EAGVAQSPRYKIIEKRQSVAFWCNPISGHATLYWYQQILGQGPKLLIQFQNNGVVDDSQLPKDRFSAERLKGVDSTLKIQPAKLEDSAVYLCASSFVDRGYGYTFGSGTRLTVV.

The rearrangement joins TRBV6-5 to TRBJ2-5, with TRBD2 as a possible D gene (6 bases). Germline lookup yields CDR1 MNHEY and CDR2 SVGAGI. CDR3 length equals 15 residues. Between the trimmed V and J ends, which lost 1 base and 2 bases, there was a span of 11 bases. The CDR3 reads CASSYLAENQETQYF. The CDR3, as DNA: TGTGCCAGCAGTTACTTAGCGGAGAATCAAGAGACCCAGTACTTC.

The chain combines TRBV6-5 with TRBJ1-5; tentative D call: TRBD1 (5 bases). Trimming took 2 bases from V and 9 from J, leaving 14 bases between them. This CDR3 region has 14 residues. Germline V gives CDR1 MNHEY, CDR2 SVGAGI. The CDR3 nucleotides read TGTGCCAGCAGTTACGTCCAGGGTACTATGCCCCAGCATTTT. Its translation: CASSYVQGTMPQHF.

This clone was counted between two and nine times. This rearrangement joins TRBV11-3 to TRBJ2-7; D remains unclear. The CDR3 consists of 12 residues. The germline V gene encodes CDR1 SGHNT and CDR2 YENEEA. The V gene lost 1 base and the J gene lost 4 bases, with 5 bases spanning the gap. The CDR3 here is CASSLVRYEQYF. In DNA form, the CDR3 reads TGTGCCAGCAGCTTAGTTCGATACGAGCAGTACTTC.

This clone was picked up one time. The rearrangement joins TRBV6-5 to TRBJ1-3; D gene uncertain. Germline V CDR1 and CDR2: MNHEY, SVGAGI. The CDR3 contains 14 residues. Trimming left V 2 bases short and J 0 bases short, with 5 bases between. Here the CDR3 reads CASSYGSSGNTIYF. CDR3 DNA sequence: TGTGCCAGCAGTTACGGGAGCTCTGGAAACACCATATATTTT.

In its sample, this clone was seen a few times. The chain employs TRBV2 and TRBJ2-1, with D unresolved. V was trimmed by 8 bases and J by 2 bases, leaving 4 bases between them. Germline V CDR1 and CDR2: SNHLY, FYNNEI. The CDR3 extends over 11 amino acids. CDR3 region: CASGTYNEQFF. The CDR3 DNA reads as TGTGCCAGCGGCACCTACAATGAGCAGTTCTTC.

This rearrangement joins TRBV29-1 to TRBJ1-1; TRBD1 might be the D (5 bases). The CDR3 runs to 13 residues. The V and J ends lost 6 bases and 1 base respectively, with 12 bases between them. Germline CDR1 is SQVTM and CDR2 is ANQGSEA. The CDR3 is CSVHRIGNTEAFF. In DNA form, the CDR3 reads TGCAGCGTACACAGGATCGGGAACACTGAAGCTTTCTTT.

This clone turned up a few times. The chain carries TRBV21-1 and TRBJ2-2; the D call TRBD2 from the table was never checked on the DNA. TRBV21-1 counts as a pseudogene. The CDR3 loop spans 16 amino acids. Written as DNA, the CDR3 is TGTGCCAGCATGCCGAAGGGTAGGGAGGACACCGGGGAGCTGTTTTTT. This translates into CASMPKGREDTGELFF.

This clone has a single count. Other nucleotide sequences in the sample specify the same CDR3. CDR3 sequence (DNA): TGCGCCAGCAGCCAAGATAGGACTAGCGGGGGGGCCTGGGGCACAGATACGCAGTATTTT. This sequence encodes CASSQDRTSGGAWGTDTQYF. The chain joins TRBV4-3 to TRBJ2-3, with 15 bases aligning to TRBD2. Per germline, CDR1 LGHNA and CDR2 YSLEER. The ends lost 0 bases at V and 1 base at J; junction bases unmatched: 8. This CDR3 is built from 20 residues.

The V gene is TRBV6-5, the J gene TRBJ2-7, with TRBD1 matching over 7 bases. The V and J ends lost 6 bases and 2 bases, in that order; junction bases with no gene match: 4. The CDR3 runs to 13 residues. CDR1 and CDR2 from the germline V gene are MNHEY and SVGAGI. The CDR3 bases are TGTGCCAGCAGAGACAGGGATCCCTACGAGCAGTACTTC. This encodes CASRDRDPYEQYF.

This clone turned up a few times. The chain uses TRBV14 and TRBJ2-1, with 10 bases lining up with TRBD1. The CDR3 is 16 residues long. Unmatched junction bases numbered 7, after V lost 1 base and J lost 7 bases. The germline V gene has CDR1 SGHDN and CDR2 FVKESK. CDR3 region: CASSQVGQGIWNEQFF. CDR3 bases: TGTGCCAGCAGCCAAGTGGGACAGGGGATTTGGAATGAGCAGTTCTTC.

The V gene is TRBV25-1, the J gene TRBJ1-2; 7 bases line up with TRBD1. The CDR3 has 16 amino acids. The germline CDR1 and CDR2 sequences are MGHDK and SYGVNS. J was trimmed by 8 bases and V by 3 bases; bases with no gene match: 15. The CDR3 coding sequence is TGTGCCAGCAGTGATGGGCTTATTGAGGGGGCAAACGGCTACACCTTC. It yields the protein CASSDGLIEGANGYTF.

V is TRBV2 and J is TRBJ2-2; TRBD2 agrees at 11 bases. The ends lost 4 bases at V and 0 bases at J; junction bases unmatched: 4. Germline assignment: CDR1 SNHLY and CDR2 FYNNEI. The CDR3 is 17 residues long. For the CDR3, the DNA is TGTGCCAGCAGTGTACCGGGACTAGCGGCGAACACCGGGGAGCTGTTTTTT. Residues: CASSVPGLAANTGELFF.

The CDR3 bases are TGTGCCAGCAGTAAGGACAGGTCTAATGAGCAGTTCTTC. Protein product: CASSKDRSNEQFF. The gene calls are TRBV7-2 and TRBJ2-1, with TRBD1 identical over 7 bases. CDR3 size: 13 residues. Unmatched junction bases numbered 6, after V lost 6 bases and J lost 7 bases. Germline assignment: CDR1 SGHTA and CDR2 FQGNSA.

This clone occurred once. The J gene is TRBJ2-3, the V gene TRBV19; possibly TRBD1 or TRBD2 for D (5 bases each). V lost 7 bases, J lost 3 bases, and 14 bases lay in between. Germline values: CDR1 LNHDA, CDR2 SQIVND (reference sequence). The CDR3 has 14 amino acids. CDR3 nucleotide sequence: TGTGCCAGTAAAAGCGAGGGGTTGACAGATACGCAGTATTTT. Translating it yields CASKSEGLTDTQYF.

This chain links TRBV5-1 with TRBJ2-3; D unresolved. This CDR3 contains 11 residues. Trimming left V 2 bases short and J 5 bases short, with 3 bases between. The V gene's germline CDR1 is SGHRS and CDR2 YFSETQ. This CDR3 is CASSFGDTQYF. The CDR3 region has the DNA TGCGCCAGCAGCTTCGGAGATACGCAGTATTTT.

In its sample, this clone was seen a few times. The gene calls are TRBV2 and TRBJ2-4; D may be TRBD2 (6 bases). CDR1 SNHLY and CDR2 FYNNEI come from the germline V gene. The CDR3 extends over 18 amino acids. The V end lost 4 bases, the J end lost 0 bases, and 19 bases lay between the germline ends. The CDR3 DNA is TGTGCCAGCAGTGGCCGGGCCAGGGAGGCTTTAGCCAAAAACATTCAGTACTTC. Translation gives CASSGRAREALAKNIQYF.

The chain recombines TRBV4-1 with TRBJ1-2; tentative D call: TRBD1 (6 bases). Trimming pared 0 bases from V and 4 bases from J, leaving 21 bases between. In germline, CDR1 is MGHRA, CDR2 YSYEKL. The length of the CDR3 is 18 residues. The CDR3, as DNA: TGCGCCAGCAGCCAAGATTCCACAGGGAAGGTTCTGGGCTATGGCTACACCTTC. It encodes CASSQDSTGKVLGYGYTF.

The V gene is TRBV2, the J gene TRBJ2-5; 11 bases match TRBD2. The CDR3 runs to 15 residues. V lost 5 bases to trimming and J lost 7 bases; unmatched junction nucleotides: 9. CDR1 and CDR2 from the germline V gene are SNHLY and FYNNEI. In DNA form, the CDR3 reads TGTGCCAGCAGTTCCGGGACTAGCGGTCTTGCGACCCAGTACTTC. Translation gives CASSSGTSGLATQYF.

Concerning this clone itself: Other DNA sequences from this sample encode an identical CDR3 as well. This rearrangement joins TRBV30 to TRBJ2-7; possible D gene TRBD1, 6 bases. CDR1 is GTSNPN, CDR2 SVGIG, per germline (reference sequence). CDR3 length: 13 residues. V lost 1 base, J lost 4 bases, and 11 bases lay in between. The CDR3 coding sequence is TGTGCCTGGAGTGGCAGGGGCGCTTACGAGCAGTACTTC. Its translation is CAWSGRGAYEQYF.

CDR3 residues: CAISEYTSSYEQYF. CDR3 in DNA: TGTGCCATCAGTGAGTACACGAGCTCCTACGAGCAGTACTTC. The rearrangement links TRBV10-3 to TRBJ2-7; D uncertain. This CDR3 spans 14 amino acids. The V end lost 1 base, the J end lost 0 bases, and 7 bases lay between the germline ends. Germline loops: CDR1 ENHRY, CDR2 SYGVKD.

The chain is built from TRBV29-1 and TRBJ2-3, with TRBD2 matching over 9 bases. The CDR3 consists of 14 residues. Germline-derived CDR1 and CDR2 are SQVTM and ANQGSEA. With 4 bases clipped from V and 4 bases from J, the junction kept 6 bases outside the gene matches. The chain's CDR3 is CSVASGGHADTQYF. The CDR3 DNA sequence: TGCAGCGTTGCCAGCGGGGGGCACGCAGATACGCAGTATTTT.

This clone was detected a few times. The chain is built from TRBV5-1 and TRBJ2-3, with D uncertain. V was clipped by 0 bases and J by 1 base, with 6 bases between them. The CDR3 sequence is 14 residues long. Germline V gene data show CDR1 as SGHRS and CDR2 as YFSETQ. In DNA, the CDR3 is TGCGCCAGCAGCTTGGGGGAAGGCACAGATACGCAGTATTTT. It specifies CASSLGEGTDTQYF.

V and J are TRBV27 and TRBJ2-7, with D hard to call. Looked up from germline, CDR1 is MNHEY and CDR2 is SMNVEV (reference sequence). V was clipped by 5 bases and J by 3 bases, with 8 bases between them. The CDR3 contains 12 residues. The CDR3, as DNA: TGTGCCAGCAGTCAGACGGGCTACGAGCAGTACTTC. It translates to CASSQTGYEQYF.

This rearrangement joins TRBV2 to TRBJ2-3; the match to TRBD2 covers 8 bases. Germline trimming cut 3 bases from V and 5 bases from J; bases unmatched to any gene: 7. Germline V lookup: CDR1 SNHLY, CDR2 FYNNEI. The CDR3 runs 15 residues. The CDR3 DNA is TGTGCCAGCAGTGAGTCGGGGGGGGCGGAAGATACGCAGTATTTT. Translation: CASSESGGAEDTQYF. The full variable domain, in which reference TRBV2 and TRBJ2-3 provide the parts outside the CDR3, is EPEVTQTPSHQVTQMGQEVILRCVPISNHLYFYWYRQILGQKVEFLVSFYNNEISEKSEIFDDQFSVERPDGSNFTLKIRSTKLEDSAMYFCASSESGGAEDTQYFGPGTRLTVL.